One and the same sample provided the 28 T cell receptor beta chains below, sequenced in a study of CD8 T cells in Susac syndrome. When the RNA was reverse transcribed, random hexamers were used with an input of roughly 0.45 to 1 ug. Via MiXCR, TCRdb re-called the immunoSEQ multiplex PCR reads, giving one row per CDR3 protein. This repertoire shows tens of thousands of distinct CDR3 sequences, roughly 95% found once; its top ten account for over 0.09%. The sequencing sample was made of CD4+ T cells from PBMCs. The receptor set was obtained from a human donor with multiple sclerosis.

The chain couples TRBV6-2 or TRBV6-3 to TRBJ2-7; no clear D gene. CDR3 length equals 15 residues. With 2 bases removed from V and 6 bases from J, the gap between germline ends came to 17 bases. Germline assignment: CDR1 MNHEY and CDR2 SVGEGT. The CDR3 protein is CASSYHSTYGGEQYF. The CDR3 bases are TGTGCCAGCAGTTACCATTCTACCTACGGCGGCGAGCAGTACTTC.

The rearrangement links TRBV3-1 to TRBJ1-5; tentatively, D is TRBD1 (6 bases). The V gene lost 1 base and the J gene lost 1 base, with 11 bases spanning the gap. Germline values: CDR1 LGHDT, CDR2 YNNKEL (reference sequence). The CDR3 spans 16 residues. The CDR3, as DNA: TGTGCCAGCAGCCAAGGGGTAGGGGGGAGCAATCAGCCCCAGCATTTT. As protein: CASSQGVGGSNQPQHF.

This clonotype was observed a few times. The chain recombines TRBV11-3 with TRBJ2-5; the match to TRBD1 covers 8 bases. The germline CDR1 and CDR2 sequences are SGHNT and YENEEA. The CDR3 has 13 amino acids. With V trimmed by 7 bases and J by 2 bases, 3 bases remained unmatched. DNA for the CDR3: TGTGCCAGCACCGACAGGGGACAAGAGACCCAGTACTTC. Protein: CASTDRGQETQYF.

This sequence joins TRBV12-3 or TRBV12-4 and TRBJ2-7; 7 bases are shared with TRBD1. CDR3 length: 16 amino acids. The V gene end was trimmed by 5 bases and the J gene end by 0 bases; junction bases not matched to a gene: 10. The CDR3 bases are TGTGCCAGCAGTGACAGCCGGGACAGTCCCTCCTACGAGCAGTACTTC. This encodes CASSDSRDSPSYEQYF.

V is TRBV18 and J is TRBJ2-7; TRBD2 matches 7 bases. There are 15 residues in the CDR3. Trimming at V came to 0 bases and at J to 2 bases, leaving 4 bases not matched to a gene. Germline V gene sequence: CDR1 KGHSH, CDR2 LQKENI. Here the CDR3 DNA reads TGTGCCAGCTCACCACCGGCAGGGACTACCTACGAGCAGTACTTC. It yields the protein CASSPPAGTTYEQYF.

The chain combines TRBV4-3 with TRBJ2-2; a possible D gene is TRBD2 (6 bases). The germline V and J ends were trimmed by 0 bases and 4 bases, with 9 bases remaining between them. From germline, CDR1 is LGHNA and CDR2 YSLEER. The CDR3 consists of 15 residues. CDR3 protein: CASSQDFGGTGELFF. The DNA of the CDR3 is TGCGCCAGCAGCCAAGATTTCGGGGGCACCGGGGAGCTGTTTTTT.

The genes are TRBV5-8 and TRBJ1-1; 7 positions agree with TRBD1. The CDR3 spans 13 residues. Per germline, CDR1 SGHTS and CDR2 YDEGEE. V shed 4 bases and J 8 bases; nucleotides not matched to a gene: 8. The DNA for the CDR3 is TGTGCCAGCAGCCCGGACAGGACCAGGGAAGCTTTCTTT. It specifies CASSPDRTREAFF.

The CDR3 reads CASSIPRLGSPLHF. DNA of the CDR3: TGTGCCAGCAGCATCCCTCGGTTGGGTTCACCCCTCCACTTT. The rearrangement links TRBV12-3 or TRBV12-4 to TRBJ1-6; no clear D. There are 14 residues in the CDR3. Trimming left V 6 bases short and J 9 bases short, with 15 bases between.

The rearrangement joins TRBV2 to TRBJ1-2, with D possibly matching TRBD1 (5 bases). The length of the CDR3 is 16 residues. Between the trimmed V and J ends, which lost 7 bases and 4 bases, there was a span of 22 bases. Germline CDR1 is SNHLY and CDR2 is FYNNEI. The CDR3 nucleotides are TGTGCCAGCATCCCGCCAGGGACCACCTTGGGCTATGGCTACACCTTC. Its protein is CASIPPGTTLGYGYTF.

J is TRBJ2-3 and V is TRBV7-9, with D unresolved. The CDR3 is 13 amino acids. V lost 1 base and J lost 4, with 6 bases in between. CDR1 is SEHNR, CDR2 FQNEAQ, per germline (reference sequence). The CDR3 here is CASSLEGPDTQYF. As DNA, the CDR3 is TGTGCCAGCAGCTTAGAGGGTCCAGATACGCAGTATTTT.

V gene TRBV12-3 or TRBV12-4 combines with J gene TRBJ2-3, with D possibly called TRBD1 or TRBD2 (6 bases each). The CDR3 is made up of 13 amino acids. The V end was cut by 4 bases, the J end by 5 bases, with 10 bases between. The DNA of the CDR3 is TGTGCCAGCAGTTGGGGGGCGGAAGATACGCAGTATTTT. It codes for CASSWGAEDTQYF.

This chain uses TRBV3-1 with TRBJ2-1; the D is unclear. CDR3 length equals 18 residues. Deletions cut 0 bases from V and 0 bases from J, with 15 bases between. Germline V gene sequence: CDR1 LGHDT, CDR2 YNNKEL (reference sequence). CDR3 region: CASSQDRDSRHSYNEQFF. The CDR3 region has the DNA TGTGCCAGCAGCCAAGATCGTGATAGCCGACACTCCTACAATGAGCAGTTCTTC.

The genes are TRBV20-1 and TRBJ2-1, with D possibly matching TRBD2 (6 bases). CDR3 size: 18 residues. CDR1 is DFQATT and CDR2 is SNEGSKA in the germline V gene (reference sequence). Trimming shortened V by 0 bases and J by 6 bases, and 24 bases separated the two germline ends. The CDR3 is CSARDRSGRSRGLNEQFF. CDR3 nucleotides: TGCAGTGCTAGAGATAGGAGTGGGAGGTCTCGAGGGCTCAATGAGCAGTTCTTC.

This clonotype was recorded once. CDR3 DNA: TGCGCCAGCAGCCCCGGGGCCATGAACACTGAAGCTTTCTTT. Encoded protein: CASSPGAMNTEAFF. The chain employs TRBV5-1 and TRBJ1-1, with D perhaps matching TRBD1 (5 bases). Germline assignment: CDR1 SGHRS and CDR2 YFSETQ. The V gene lost 4 bases and the J gene lost 0 bases, with 10 bases spanning the gap. This CDR3 is built from 14 residues.

The rearrangement links TRBV5-1 to TRBJ2-7; D tentatively reads TRBD1 or TRBD2 (6 bases each). CDR1 and CDR2 from the germline V gene are SGHRS and YFSETQ. The CDR3 extends over 15 amino acids. With 3 bases removed from V and 1 base from J, the gap between germline ends came to 14 bases. DNA for the CDR3: TGCGCCAGCAGCTCTGGATGGGGGGCTTCCTACGAGCAGTACTTC. Translating gives CASSSGWGASYEQYF.

The chain couples TRBV12-3 or TRBV12-4 to TRBJ1-1; 10 bases agree with TRBD1. V lost 4 bases and J lost 3; bases outside the gene matches: 2. The CDR3 spans 14 residues. In DNA form, the CDR3 reads TGTGCCAGCAGTTGGACAGGGGGTCACACTGAAGCTTTCTTT. It is translated as CASSWTGGHTEAFF.

This chain joins TRBV30 and TRBJ1-5; no definite D call. In germline, CDR1 is GTSNPN, CDR2 SVGIG (reference sequence). This CDR3 has 14 residues. The germline V and J ends were trimmed by 1 base and 5 bases, with 12 bases remaining between them. CDR3 sequence (DNA): TGTGCCTGGAGTGGACCGAATGGAGATCAGCCCCAGCATTTT. Protein: CAWSGPNGDQPQHF.

This clonotype was seen once. The V and J genes are TRBV6-6 and TRBJ2-2, with TRBD1 matching 10 bases. This CDR3 has 14 residues. Germline V gene sequence: CDR1 MNHNY, CDR2 SVGAGI (reference sequence). Losses at the gene ends were 6 bases for V and 4 bases for J; bases not matched to a gene: 2. The CDR3, as DNA: TGTGCCAGCAGGGGACAGGGGTCCACCGGGGAGCTGTTTTTT. Its translation: CASRGQGSTGELFF.

This clonotype was seen a single time. The gene calls are TRBV12-3 or TRBV12-4 and TRBJ2-1, with unresolved D. Trimming cost V 6 bases and J 10 bases, with 13 bases left between them. The CDR3 is made up of 12 amino acids. For the CDR3, the DNA is TGTGCCAGCAGCCCCCAAAGTCAGGAGCAGTTCTTC. Translating gives CASSPQSQEQFF.

The chain employs TRBV3-1 and TRBJ2-7; unclear D gene. The CDR3 consists of 14 residues. Trimming took off 1 base at V and 1 base at J, with 8 bases between the two ends. Germline loops: CDR1 LGHDT, CDR2 YNNKEL (reference sequence). The CDR3 region is CASSQAWVSYEQYF. Written as DNA, the CDR3 is TGTGCCAGCAGCCAAGCGTGGGTGTCCTACGAGCAGTACTTC.

The chain joins TRBV29-1 to TRBJ2-5; 7 bases match TRBD1. The V and J ends lost 0 bases and 5 bases, in that order; junction bases with no gene match: 9. Germline CDR1 and CDR2: SQVTM and ANQGSEA. The length of the CDR3 is 15 residues. The chain's CDR3 is CSVEDHPTGMETQYF. CDR3 sequence (DNA): TGCAGCGTTGAAGATCACCCGACAGGGATGGAGACCCAGTACTTC.

V is TRBV9 and J is TRBJ1-1; 7 bases match TRBD1. The CDR3 covers 13 residues. Germline lookup yields CDR1 SGDLS and CDR2 YYNGEE. V trimming: 3 bases; J trimming: 7 bases; junction bases outside the gene matches: 6. CDR3 sequence: CASSAGGGGEAFF. Here the CDR3 DNA reads TGTGCCAGCAGCGCAGGGGGAGGGGGTGAAGCTTTCTTT.

This rearrangement joins TRBV15 to TRBJ2-3; weak D call: TRBD2 (6 bases). The V gene's germline CDR1 is LNHNV and CDR2 YYDKDF (reference sequence). The germline V and J ends were trimmed by 4 bases and 1 base, with 12 bases remaining between them. The length of the CDR3 is 15 residues. The CDR3 DNA is TGTGCCACCAGCACATCCGGGGGAGGCACAGATACGCAGTATTTT. Protein sequence: CATSTSGGGTDTQYF.

The chain recombines TRBV29-1 with TRBJ1-1, with D perhaps TRBD1 (6 bases). The length of the CDR3 is 13 residues. Trimming pared 4 bases from V and 1 base from J, leaving 10 bases between. Germline CDR1 reads SQVTM; CDR2 reads ANQGSEA. The CDR3 region has the DNA TGCAGCGTTGCATCGACAGGGAACACTGAAGCTTTCTTT. Its translation is CSVASTGNTEAFF.

The chain couples TRBV30 to TRBJ2-3, with D uncertain. From germline, CDR1 is GTSNPN and CDR2 SVGIG (reference sequence). This CDR3 has 14 amino acids. The V gene lost 7 bases and the J gene lost 1 base, with 15 bases spanning the gap. The CDR3 is CASSGPLGTDTQYF. The DNA for the CDR3 is TGTGCCTCAAGTGGGCCCCTGGGCACAGATACGCAGTATTTT.

The V call is TRBV24-1, the J call TRBJ2-5, with TRBD2 as a possible D gene (6 bases). This CDR3 is built from 13 residues. V gave up 5 bases and J gave up 5 bases, with 11 bases separating them. Germline V gene lookup returns CDR1 KGHDR and CDR2 SFDVKD. CDR3 sequence: CATSASGRETQYF. The DNA of the CDR3 is TGTGCCACCAGTGCGTCAGGGAGGGAGACCCAGTACTTC.

V and J are TRBV29-1 and TRBJ2-2, with D uncertain. CDR3 length: 12 amino acids. Germline loops: CDR1 SQVTM, CDR2 ANQGSEA. With 4 bases removed from V and 9 bases from J, the gap between germline ends came to 12 bases. The CDR3 DNA reads TGCAGCGTTGGAGGCAGGCACCGGGAGCTGTTTTTT. This translates into CSVGGRHRELFF.

The rearrangement uses TRBV7-2 and TRBJ1-5; no clear D gene. This CDR3 has 14 amino acids. Germline CDR1 is SGHTA and CDR2 is FQGNSA. Deletions cut 2 bases from V and 8 bases from J, with 13 bases between. CDR3 DNA: TGTGCCAGCAGCTTACGACCCGGTAGCGAGCCCCAGCATTTT. Protein sequence: CASSLRPGSEPQHF.